What follows are 18 T cell receptor beta chains derived from one specimen sequenced in a study of a mutant IDH1 vaccine in newly diagnosed glioma. Generated by immunoSEQ multiplex PCR, the TCRdb table keeps only in-frame clones and is missing some. The sample lists 50,000 to 70,000 clones, 85% to 90% seen once, with roughly 1.5% in the top ten. As to time point: week 35, safety follow-up. Each vaccine dose was 300 ug of mutant IDH1 20-mer peptide, with topical imiquimod. Antigens for these TCRs are unknown. The specimen comprised PBMCs, sampled from a glioma patient whose treatment included an IDH1 peptide vaccine. The receptor set was obtained from a man aged 40-50 years with glioma.

V is TRBV7-5 and J is TRBJ2-7. TRBV7-5 is given as a pseudogene. The CDR3 is 12 residues long. This chain's CDR3 is CARSLLIDEQYF. CDR3 nucleotide sequence: TGTGCCAGAAGCTTATTGATCGACGAGCAGTACTTC.

CDR3 sequence reads: CLPHWEQYF. The DNA for the CDR3 is TGTCTCCCCCATTGGGAGCAGTACTTC. The chain employs TRBV19 and TRBJ2-7, with no clear D. The CDR3 spans 9 residues. The germline V gene encodes CDR1 LNHDA and CDR2 SQIVND (reference sequence).

The chain employs TRBV5-1 and TRBJ2-1, with D possibly TRBD2 on 5 matching bases. CDR1 and CDR2 from the germline V gene are SGHRS and YFSETQ. Between the trimmed V and J ends, which lost 4 bases and 4 bases, there was a span of 15 bases. The CDR3 is made up of 15 amino acids. CDR3 sequence: CASSRTSALYNEQFF. The CDR3 bases are TGCGCCAGCAGCAGAACTAGTGCCCTTTACAATGAGCAGTTCTTC.

V is TRBV5-1 and J is TRBJ1-1, with TRBD1 matching over 9 bases. Germline CDR1 reads SGHRS; CDR2 reads YFSETQ. V trimming: 3 bases; J trimming: 2 bases; junction bases outside the gene matches: 5. The CDR3 runs 15 residues. The CDR3 sequence: CASSSRTGVNTEAFF. The CDR3 DNA is TGCGCCAGCAGCTCCAGGACAGGGGTTAACACTGAAGCTTTCTTT.

This chain uses TRBV6-5 with TRBJ2-3; D perhaps matches TRBD2 (5 bases). Looked up from germline, CDR1 is MNHEY and CDR2 is SVGAGI. Trimming took off 6 bases at V and 1 base at J, with 14 bases between the two ends. The CDR3 is 15 residues long. The CDR3 loop is CASRGSGGGTDTQYF. In DNA, the CDR3 is TGTGCCAGCAGAGGAAGCGGTGGCGGCACAGATACGCAGTATTTT.

This clone was detected only once. The gene calls are TRBV5-6 and TRBJ1-2; 7 positions match TRBD1. Per germline, CDR1 SGHDT and CDR2 YYEEEE. The V gene end was trimmed by 4 bases and the J gene end by 5 bases; junction bases not matched to a gene: 8. This CDR3 contains 14 residues. CDR3 amino acids: CASSPLGGGYGYTF. The CDR3 DNA reads as TGTGCCAGCAGCCCGTTAGGGGGCGGGTATGGCTACACCTTC.

The chain has TRBV11-2 and TRBJ2-5, with 9 bases fitting TRBD2. Losses at the gene ends were 4 bases for V and 4 bases for J; bases not matched to a gene: 4. The CDR3 covers 14 residues. In germline, CDR1 is SGHAT, CDR2 FQNNGV. DNA of the CDR3: TGTGCCAGCAGCTGGGGCGGGGGGGGAGAGACCCAGTACTTC. Amino acids: CASSWGGGGETQYF.

The chain carries TRBV25-1 and TRBJ1-2; maybe TRBD1 (6 bases). The CDR3 sequence is 14 residues long. V lost 7 bases to trimming and J lost 0 bases, with 12 bases between them. Germline values: CDR1 MGHDK, CDR2 SYGVNS. In nucleotides, the CDR3 is TGTGCCAGCACGGGGGCCCTAGCTAACTATGGCTACACCTTC. Its translation: CASTGALANYGYTF.

This rearrangement joins TRBV15 to TRBJ2-5; D gene unclear. V was clipped by 1 base and J by 5 bases, with 8 bases between them. The germline CDR1 and CDR2 sequences are LNHNV and YYDKDF (reference sequence). The CDR3 is made up of 13 amino acids. The CDR3, as DNA: TGTGCCACCAGCAGAGCTAGGATCGAGACCCAGTACTTC. Its translation is CATSRARIETQYF.

This clone came up many times. This chain's CDR3 is CASSARGPGELFF. Written as DNA, the CDR3 is TGTGCCAGCAGTGCGCGAGGGCCCGGGGAGCTGTTTTTT. This chain connects TRBV6-1 to TRBJ2-2; the D gene is possibly TRBD2 (5 bases). The CDR3 spans 13 residues. Germline lookup yields CDR1 MNHNS and CDR2 SASEGT. Trimming removed 4 bases from V and 6 bases from J, with 9 bases in between.

The V and J genes are TRBV19 and TRBJ2-7; tentative D call: TRBD2 (6 bases). The germline V and J ends were trimmed by 6 bases and 5 bases, with 14 bases remaining between them. The germline CDR1 and CDR2 sequences are LNHDA and SQIVND (reference sequence). CDR3 length equals 13 residues. The CDR3 DNA follows: TGTGCCAGTAGCGGGGGATATTACGACGAGCAGTACTTC. As protein: CASSGGYYDEQYF.

The chain has TRBV2 and TRBJ2-3, with 8 bases matching TRBD1. The germline CDR1 and CDR2 sequences are SNHLY and FYNNEI. This CDR3 spans 15 amino acids. Germline trimming cut 5 bases from V and 4 bases from J; bases unmatched to any gene: 8. The CDR3 sequence is CASSSSDRGADTQYF. CDR3 nucleotides: TGTGCCAGCAGTAGCTCCGACAGGGGTGCAGATACGCAGTATTTT.

The chain combines TRBV5-1 with TRBJ1-6; D unresolved. This CDR3 is 15 amino acids long. Germline V lookup: CDR1 SGHRS, CDR2 YFSETQ. Trimming took off 0 bases at V and 10 bases at J, with 14 bases between the two ends. The CDR3: CASSLDTGTGSPLHF. DNA of the CDR3: TGCGCCAGCAGCTTGGATACGGGTACGGGATCACCCCTCCACTTT.

The genes are TRBV10-3 and TRBJ1-3; D is ambiguous. Trimming took off 4 bases at V and 2 bases at J, with 9 bases between the two ends. Germline assignment: CDR1 ENHRY and CDR2 SYGVKD. This CDR3 comprises 14 residues. The CDR3 DNA reads TGTGCCATCAGTGGGCAGCTCGCTGGAAACACCATATATTTT. It specifies CAISGQLAGNTIYF.

The chain recombines TRBV5-6 with TRBJ1-4, with D hard to call. Germline loops: CDR1 SGHDT, CDR2 YYEEEE. The CDR3 has 17 residues. Trimming removed 1 base at V and 7 bases at J, with 20 bases between. The CDR3 bases are TGTGCCAGCAGCTTGAAAGTGAGAGAGGTCCTTGGTGAAAAACTGTTTTTT. Translation gives CASSLKVREVLGEKLFF.

The chain has TRBV7-8 and TRBJ2-7; 11 nucleotides match TRBD2. The CDR3 is made up of 15 amino acids. Trimming at V came to 5 bases and at J to 3 bases, leaving 6 bases not matched to a gene. Per germline, CDR1 SGHVS and CDR2 FQNEAQ. The CDR3 region is CASSPEGLAGYEQYF. The CDR3 coding sequence is TGTGCCAGCAGCCCAGAAGGACTAGCGGGCTACGAGCAGTACTTC.

This clone was seen only a few times. The chain uses TRBV19 and TRBJ1-1; TRBD1 is a possible D gene (5 bases). Per germline, CDR1 LNHDA and CDR2 SQIVND (reference sequence). The CDR3 spans 16 residues. The ends were cut back, 9 bases at V and 0 bases at J, with 20 bases in the middle. The chain's CDR3 is CARCLVRTTMNTEAFF. The DNA for the CDR3 is TGTGCCAGATGCCTCGTACGGACAACGATGAACACTGAAGCTTTCTTT.

The chain carries TRBV18 and TRBJ2-7; tentative D call: TRBD2 (6 bases). Looked up from germline, CDR1 is KGHSH and CDR2 is LQKENI. The germline V and J ends were trimmed by 2 bases and 4 bases, with 12 bases remaining between them. The CDR3 extends over 14 amino acids. Here the CDR3 DNA reads TGTGCCAGCTCACCAGCGGGACTCCGATACGAGCAGTACTTC. Amino acid sequence: CASSPAGLRYEQYF.